This T cell receptor (beta chain) is drawn from a study of T cells after yellow fever vaccination. Using its own MiXCR run on the 5' RACE reads, TCRdb lists one record per CDR3 protein. The sample yields tens of thousands of distinct CDR3 sequences, 7.3% seen once. This clonotype was detected a few times. Its antigen is still unknown. This CDR3 is 15 amino acids long. V was trimmed by 0 bases and J by 1 base, leaving 7 bases between them. The germline V gene has CDR1 LGHNA and CDR2 YNFKEQ. Study results and caveats: The secondary response was weaker, and its peak arrived faster, on day 5 versus 15.

The chain uses TRBV4-2 and TRBJ1-5, with D hard to call. The receptor was derived from a man younger than 35 who received the YFV17D yellow fever vaccine. The sequences come from CD8+ T cells sorted from PBMCs, collected about 10 days after the first yellow fever vaccination. The CDR3 sequence: CASSQERLSNQPQHF. As DNA, the CDR3 is TGTGCCAGCAGCCAAGAACGTCTCAGCAATCAGCCCCAGCATTTT.